This TCR beta chain was retrieved from a study of blood T cell repertoires in COVID-19. The wider study: Acute and convalescent COVID-19 specimens originated in the United States, Italy and Spain. Sample material is recorded as cDNA or gDNA derived from T cells, B-cell-depleted T cells, or PBMCs.

Authors' analysis steps: From reference gene primer amplification, estimates of nucleated cell counts were derived. Generated by immunoSEQ multiplex PCR, the TCRdb table keeps only in-frame clones and is missing some. V and J calls and clone size are those listed in that table; D and trimming were worked out from the DNA. The data contain 270,000 or so clones, around 86% of them seen just once; the ten biggest clones take up 2.5% to 3.5%. CDR1 LNHDA and CDR2 SQIVND come from the germline V gene (reference sequence). This CDR3 region has 12 residues. V lost 10 bases and J lost 4; bases outside the gene matches: 4.

The rearrangement joins TRBV19 to TRBJ2-1; 7 nucleotides align to TRBD2. This receptor was taken from a woman aged 60-70 years with active or convalescent COVID-19. Specimen: peripheral blood. The CDR3 DNA sequence: TGTGCCACCCAGGGACTATACAATGAGCAGTTCTTC. Its protein is CATQGLYNEQFF.